Here is one T cell receptor beta chain with its context. Its cognate antigen is unknown. TCRdb keeps only in-frame clones here, not all; method: immunoSEQ multiplex PCR. The sample contains approximately 33,000 clones, over 60% of which appear only once. This record comes from a study of vaccination effects on CD4 cells after COVID-19. Study-wide context: Subjects were given two BNT162b2 or mRNA-1273 vaccine doses. Pre-vaccine samples were drawn 16 days and one week before the first dose.

CDR3 length equals 15 residues. V gave up 3 bases and J gave up 1 base, with 9 bases separating them. Germline V gives CDR1 MDHEN, CDR2 SYDVKM. Before any sequencing was done, the ViraFEST assay used viral peptide pools to expand antigen-specific CD4+ T cells. CD4+ T cell isolation took place after less than 13 days of culture. By PCR, the person was confirmed to have had SARS-CoV-2 infection between March and December 2020. This chain uses TRBV28 with TRBJ2-2; D is ambiguous. This specimen was CD4+ T cells from PBMCs cultured with HCoV-NL63 spike peptides, taken before COVID-19 vaccination. The receptor comes from a human donor who had a prior SARS-CoV-2 infection. The CDR3 is CASSFPGWNTGELFF. CDR3 nucleotides: TGTGCCAGCAGTTTTCCCGGTTGGAACACCGGGGAGCTGTTTTTT.